The sequence of this T cell receptor (beta chain) was determined in a study of T cell responses to AZD1222 COVID-19 vaccine. With V trimmed by 6 bases and J by 10 bases, 8 bases remained unmatched. The CDR3 runs to 12 residues. Germline V gene lookup returns CDR1 MDHEN and CDR2 SYDVKM. This table comes from immunoSEQ multiplex PCR, and its TCRdb copy is limited to in-frame clones, with some not included. The data contain approximately 120,000 clones, approximately 82% of them singletons. The source was peripheral blood, collected 28 days after the second AZD1222 dose. This clonotype was obtained from an adult who received the AZD1222 COVID-19 vaccine. This chain uses TRBV28 with TRBJ1-1; 7 bases align to TRBD1. The CDR3 is CASSRTGLGAFF. CDR3 DNA: TGTGCCAGCAGCAGGACAGGCCTGGGAGCTTTCTTT.